This is a list of T cell receptor beta chains from one sample in a study of post-analysis software for immune sequencing data. MiXCR, run by TCRdb on the PCR reads, gives a single entry per CDR3 protein. The table includes about 540,000 distinct CDR3 sequences, approximately 34% detected once. Source material: blood. The receptors here all came from a girl under 18 with multiple sclerosis. CDR3s include the opening cysteine and the closing phenylalanine or tryptophan. A D gene is named only where the DNA matches it firmly. Rows give clone size only sometimes, using once, few, many, or a class for an expanded clone.

CDR3: CSARDRAGAYGYTF
DNA: TGCAGTGCTAGAGACAGAGCTGGGGCGTATGGCTACACCTTC
D: -
J: TRBJ1-2
size: few
V: TRBV20-1

CDR3: CASGTTGADTQYF
DNA: TGCGCCAGCGGGACGACAGGGGCAGATACGCAGTATTTT
D: TRBD1
J: TRBJ2-3
size: -
V: TRBV5-1

CDR3: CASRPSGGVSYNEQYF
DNA: TGTGCCAGCAGACCCAGCGGGGGGGTCTCCTACAATGAGCAGTACTTC
D: TRBD2
J: TRBJ2-7
size: -
V: TRBV5-6

CDR3: CATSRATGTSTGTQYF
DNA: TGTGCCACCAGCAGGGCAACCGGGACCTCGACGGGGACCCAGTACTTC
D: -
J: TRBJ2-5
size: few
V: TRBV15

CDR3: CASSPPGGATNEKLFF
DNA: TGCGCCAGCAGCCCGCCCGGTGGGGCAACTAATGAAAAACTGTTTTTT
D: -
J: TRBJ1-4
size: -
V: TRBV5-1

CDR3: CASSPLLGVRDTQYF
DNA: TGTGCCAGCAGCCCCCTTCTGGGGGTTCGGGATACGCAGTATTTT
D: -
J: TRBJ2-3
size: -
V: TRBV3-1

CDR3: CASSALARETQYF
DNA: TGTGCCAGCAGCGCGTTAGCCCGAGAGACCCAGTACTTC
D: -
J: TRBJ2-5
size: -
V: TRBV2

CDR3: CSARGLGQGGEKLFF
DNA: TGCAGTGCTAGGGGATTGGGACAGGGTGGTGAAAAACTGTTTTTT
D: TRBD1
J: TRBJ1-4
size: -
V: TRBV20-1

CDR3: CASTPPAVTKQETQYF
DNA: TGTGCCAGCACACCCCCGGCGGTTACAAAACAAGAGACCCAGTACTTC
D: -
J: TRBJ2-5
size: few
V: TRBV7-6

CDR3: CASSEPGQGGTQYF
DNA: TGCGCCAGCAGTGAGCCGGGACAGGGAGGGACCCAGTACTTC
D: TRBD1
J: TRBJ2-5
size: few
V: TRBV10-2

CDR3: CASSYRERGYTF
DNA: TGTGCCAGCAGCTACAGGGAGAGAGGCTACACCTTC
D: -
J: TRBJ1-2
size: -
V: TRBV3-1

CDR3: CASTKGGGGNYEQYF
DNA: TGTGCCAGCACCAAAGGGGGAGGGGGAAACTACGAGCAGTACTTC
D: -
J: TRBJ2-7
size: -
V: TRBV28

CDR3: CASSLWDAGSTEAFF
DNA: TGCGCCAGCAGCTTGTGGGACGCCGGGAGCACTGAAGCTTTCTTT
D: -
J: TRBJ1-1
size: -
V: TRBV5-1

CDR3: CASSYLGGSPTGELFF
DNA: TGTGCCAGCAGTTACCTCGGGGGGAGCCCCACCGGGGAGCTGTTTTTT
D: TRBD2
J: TRBJ2-2
size: -
V: TRBV6-5

CDR3: CASSEANGANEKLFF
DNA: TGTGCCAGCAGTGAAGCTAACGGGGCGAATGAAAAACTGTTTTTT
D: -
J: TRBJ1-4
size: -
V: TRBV6-1

CDR3: CASSYHDAGAETQYF
DNA: TGTGCCAGCAGTTACCACGATGCCGGGGCAGAGACCCAGTACTTC
D: -
J: TRBJ2-5
size: few
V: TRBV6-6

CDR3: CASSLGGRSDTQYF
DNA: TGTGCCAGCAGTCTAGGGGGCCGCTCAGATACGCAGTATTTT
D: TRBD1
J: TRBJ2-3
size: few
V: TRBV7-3

CDR3: CASSRSTRNYGYTF
DNA: TGCGCCAGCAGCCGATCCACCCGTAACTATGGCTACACCTTC
D: -
J: TRBJ1-2
size: -
V: TRBV5-1

CDR3: CACSLGSGEGDTQYF
DNA: TGTGCCTGCAGTTTAGGATCAGGAGAGGGCGATACGCAGTATTTT
D: -
J: TRBJ2-3
size: -
V: TRBV12-3/TRBV12-4

CDR3: CASSQGGPGENIQYF
DNA: TGTGCCAGCAGCCAAGGTGGTCCGGGGGAAAACATTCAGTACTTC
D: -
J: TRBJ2-4
size: -
V: TRBV3-1

CDR3: CAISETELGKQFF
DNA: TGTGCCATCAGTGAGACAGAACTAGGAAAGCAGTTCTTC
D: -
J: TRBJ2-1
size: few
V: TRBV10-3

CDR3: CASSVRWAGEETQYF
DNA: TGTGCCAGCAGCGTACGGTGGGCGGGTGAAGAGACCCAGTACTTC
D: -
J: TRBJ2-5
size: few
V: TRBV9

CDR3: CASSQGSANEQFF
DNA: TGCGCCAGCAGCCAAGGCTCCGCCAATGAGCAGTTCTTC
D: -
J: TRBJ2-1
size: -
V: TRBV4-1

CDR3: CASSPRTGSYEQYF
DNA: TGTGCCAGCAGCCCCCGGACGGGATCCTACGAGCAGTACTTC
D: -
J: TRBJ2-7
size: many
V: TRBV5-1

CDR3: CSALTASLDEQFF
DNA: TGCAGTGCCCTGACAGCCAGCCTCGATGAGCAGTTCTTC
D: -
J: TRBJ2-1
size: many
V: TRBV20-1

CDR3: CSARDPLAGPDTQYF
DNA: TGCAGTGCTAGAGATCCCCTAGCGGGGCCAGATACGCAGTATTTT
D: TRBD2
J: TRBJ2-3
size: -
V: TRBV20-1

CDR3: CASTFTVENSPLHF
DNA: TGTGCCAGCACCTTTACAGTGGAAAATTCACCCCTCCACTTT
D: -
J: TRBJ1-6
size: -
V: TRBV12-3/TRBV12-4

CDR3: CASSRGQVEPQHF
DNA: TGTGCCAGCAGTCGCGGACAGGTCGAACCCCAGCATTTT
D: TRBD1
J: TRBJ1-5
size: -
V: TRBV7-9

CDR3: CASPAPAQHF
DNA: TGTGCCAGCCCGGCCCCGGCCCAGCATTTT
D: -
J: TRBJ1-5
size: few
V: TRBV6-4

CDR3: CASSWVNEKLFF
DNA: TGTGCCAGCAGCTGGGTTAATGAAAAACTGTTTTTT
D: -
J: TRBJ1-4
size: few
V: TRBV11-2

CDR3: CASSRHACPYEQYF
DNA: TGTGCCAGCAGCCGTCACGCATGCCCCTACGAGCAGTACTTC
D: -
J: TRBJ2-7
size: -
V: TRBV6-8

CDR3: CASMRPGGYEQYF
DNA: TGTGCCAGCATGAGGCCAGGGGGCTACGAGCAGTACTTC
D: TRBD1
J: TRBJ2-7
size: -
V: TRBV27

CDR3: CASSLEGAVGHGYTF
DNA: TGCGCCAGCAGCCTGGAGGGTGCCGTCGGCCATGGCTACACCTTC
D: -
J: TRBJ1-2
size: few
V: TRBV5-1

CDR3: CASSPRRDTSYNERFF
DNA: TGCGCCAGCAGCCCAAGGCGGGACACCTCCTACAATGAGCGGTTCTTC
D: -
J: TRBJ2-1
size: -
V: TRBV5-1

CDR3: CASSSGGVRETQYF
DNA: TGCGCCAGCAGCTCCGGGGGGGTGCGGGAGACCCAGTACTTC
D: TRBD2
J: TRBJ2-5
size: few
V: TRBV5-1

CDR3: CASSYLPGNGEAFF
DNA: TGTGCCAGCAGTTACCTCCCCGGGAACGGTGAAGCTTTCTTT
D: -
J: TRBJ1-1
size: few
V: TRBV6-5

CDR3: CASSPLMGSAGELFF
DNA: TGTGCCAGCAGTCCCCTCATGGGGTCGGCCGGGGAGCTGTTTTTT
D: -
J: TRBJ2-2
size: -
V: TRBV9

CDR3: CASKAPGLAGSETQYF
DNA: TGTGCCAGCAAGGCCCCGGGACTAGCGGGCTCAGAGACCCAGTACTTC
D: TRBD2
J: TRBJ2-5
size: few
V: TRBV12-3/TRBV12-4

CDR3: CAISESRSNYGYTF
DNA: TGTGCCATCAGTGAGTCGAGGTCTAACTATGGCTACACCTTC
D: -
J: TRBJ1-2
size: few
V: TRBV10-3

CDR3: CSVGAAQGYEQFF
DNA: TGCAGCGTTGGGGCAGCTCAGGGGTATGAGCAGTTCTTC
D: -
J: TRBJ2-1
size: -
V: TRBV29-1

CDR3: CSAIPSGSEIGTQYF
DNA: TGCAGTGCTATACCTAGCGGGTCTGAGATCGGGACCCAGTACTTC
D: TRBD2
J: TRBJ2-5
size: -
V: TRBV20-1

CDR3: CASSLGAEKQYF
DNA: TGTGCCAGCAGCTTAGGGGCGGAAAAGCAGTACTTC
D: -
J: TRBJ2-4
size: few
V: TRBV7-9

CDR3: CASSPGRDNNEQFF
DNA: TGTGCCAGCAGCCCCGGGCGGGACAACAATGAGCAGTTCTTC
D: -
J: TRBJ2-1
size: many
V: TRBV7-3